One sample yielded the 24 T cell receptor beta chains listed below, sequenced in a study of PD-1 blockade in mismatch repair-deficient tumors. Sequencing used immunoSEQ multiplex PCR; TCRdb keeps in-frame clones, though not all of them. The sample records approximately 50,000 clones, approximately 78% being singletons. The sequenced sample was peripheral blood, obtained 4 weeks after starting pembrolizumab. The receptors derive from an adult with mismatch repair-deficient cancer.

The V gene is TRBV6-5, the J gene TRBJ1-4; 7 positions match TRBD1. Germline V gene lookup returns CDR1 MNHEY and CDR2 SVGAGI. Unmatched junction bases numbered 8, after V lost 4 bases and J lost 6 bases. The length of the CDR3 is 15 residues. The CDR3 protein is CASSSRTGGDEKLFF. DNA of the CDR3: TGTGCCAGCAGTTCCCGGACAGGCGGGGATGAAAAACTGTTTTTT.

V gene TRBV29-1 combines with J gene TRBJ2-7; weak D call: TRBD1 (6 bases). The CDR3 has 13 residues. Germline V gene lookup returns CDR1 SQVTM and CDR2 ANQGSEA. V lost 4 bases and J lost 2, with 12 bases in between. CDR3 residues: CSVGAGDPYEQYF. The CDR3 DNA sequence: TGCAGCGTTGGGGCAGGGGATCCCTACGAGCAGTACTTC.

V and J are TRBV11-2 and TRBJ2-1, with TRBD2 as a possible D gene (6 bases). The V gene's germline CDR1 is SGHAT and CDR2 FQNNGV. The V gene lost 2 bases and the J gene lost 3 bases, with 11 bases spanning the gap. CDR3 length: 15 residues. Here the CDR3 DNA reads TGTGCCAGCAGCTTATGGCTAGCGAGCTACAATGAGCAGTTCTTC. Translated, it gives CASSLWLASYNEQFF.

The CDR3 sequence: CASSVAPAYEQYF. The CDR3 DNA reads TGTGCCAGCAGCGTAGCCCCAGCCTACGAGCAGTACTTC. The J gene is TRBJ2-7, the V gene TRBV9; the D is unclear. The CDR3 is 13 residues long. Germline CDR1 is SGDLS and CDR2 is YYNGEE. V was shortened by 0 bases and J by 2 bases, with 6 bases between the two germline ends.

The rearrangement uses TRBV7-2 and TRBJ2-7; 7 nucleotides match TRBD2. Germline V gene lookup returns CDR1 SGHTA and CDR2 FQGNSA. The CDR3 covers 14 residues. The V segment lost 5 bases and the J segment 12 bases; nucleotides outside the gene matches: 16. CDR3 sequence reads: CASSPSYSGLGLYF. The CDR3 DNA is TGTGCCAGCAGCCCCTCATATAGCGGGTTAGGTTTGTACTTC.

This clone was picked up a small number of times. V usage is TRBV30 and J usage is TRBJ1-5; D gene unclear. Trimming removed 0 bases at V and 0 bases at J, with 6 bases between. There are 14 residues in the CDR3. Looked up from germline, CDR1 is GTSNPN and CDR2 is SVGIG (reference sequence). The CDR3 coding sequence is TGTGCCTGGAGTGTGGGGAATAGCAATCAGCCCCAGCATTTT. This sequence encodes CAWSVGNSNQPQHF.

V is TRBV11-2 and J is TRBJ2-5; 10 bases match TRBD1. The J segment lost 7 bases and the V segment lost 0 bases, leaving 5 bases of the junction unmatched. Germline V lookup: CDR1 SGHAT, CDR2 FQNNGV. There are 15 residues in the CDR3. The CDR3 nucleotides read TGTGCCAGCAGCTTAGACGGGACAGGGGCTGGGACCCAGTACTTC. Translation: CASSLDGTGAGTQYF.

The chain carries TRBV7-9 and TRBJ2-1; 11 bases agree with TRBD2. V was pared by 7 bases and J by 4 bases, with 6 bases of the junction left unmatched. Germline V lookup: CDR1 SEHNR, CDR2 FQNEAQ (reference sequence). The CDR3 has 15 amino acids. The CDR3 DNA sequence: TGTGCCAGCACCACCGGGACTAGCGGTTACAATGAGCAGTTCTTC. This encodes CASTTGTSGYNEQFF.

This clone was recorded only once. This chain connects TRBV9 to TRBJ2-1; TRBD1 matches 7 bases. CDR1 SGDLS and CDR2 YYNGEE come from the germline V gene. Trimming cost V 4 bases and J 7 bases; bases outside gene matches: 8. The CDR3 is 14 residues long. CDR3 in amino acids: CASSPRTGRNEQFF. CDR3 nucleotides: TGTGCCAGCAGCCCCCGGACAGGCCGGAATGAGCAGTTCTTC.

The chain recombines TRBV4-1 with TRBJ1-5; D is perhaps TRBD1 (5 bases). CDR3 size: 17 residues. Looked up from germline, CDR1 is MGHRA and CDR2 is YSYEKL. V was shortened by 0 bases and J by 0 bases, with 12 bases between the two germline ends. CDR3 bases: TGCGCCAGCAGCCAAGATTTTCGACAGTATAGCAATCAGCCCCAGCATTTT. Translating gives CASSQDFRQYSNQPQHF.

CDR3 amino acids: CAWIGASYGNTIYF. The CDR3 region has the DNA TGTGCCTGGATCGGAGCCTCTTACGGAAACACCATATATTTT. The chain combines TRBV30 with TRBJ1-3; D is unresolved. Per germline, CDR1 GTSNPN and CDR2 SVGIG (reference sequence). CDR3 length equals 14 residues. V dropped 4 bases and J dropped 4 bases, with 14 bases sitting between them. The variable domain in full, completed from reference TRBV30 and TRBJ1-3, reads SQTIHQWPATLVQPVGSPLSLECTVEGTSNPNLYWYRQAAGRGLQLLFYSVGIGQISSEVPQNLSASRPQDRQFILSSKKLLLSDSGFYLCAWIGASYGNTIYFGEGSWLTVV.

V and J are TRBV18 and TRBJ1-1; D possibly corresponds to TRBD1 (5 bases). Germline values: CDR1 KGHSH, CDR2 LQKENI. CDR3 length: 13 residues. V lost 2 bases and J lost 5, with 9 bases in between. DNA for the CDR3: TGTGCCAGCTCACCAGTGGGGGATACTGAAGCTTTCTTT. Its translation is CASSPVGDTEAFF.

The chain is built from TRBV11-3 and TRBJ1-1; D is uncertain. The CDR3 has 12 residues. Per germline, CDR1 SGHNT and CDR2 YENEEA. The ends were cut back, 3 bases at V and 2 bases at J, with 4 bases in the middle. The CDR3 DNA reads TGTGCCAGCAGCTTTAGAAACACTGAAGCTTTCTTT. This encodes CASSFRNTEAFF.

V gene TRBV6-5 combines with J gene TRBJ2-7, with D uncertain. V lost 4 bases and J lost 4, with 14 bases in between. This CDR3 has 14 amino acids. CDR1 and CDR2 from the germline V gene are MNHEY and SVGAGI. CDR3 coding DNA: TGTGCCAGCAGTTTCCAAGGGAACGGGTACGAGCAGTACTTC. Residues: CASSFQGNGYEQYF.

This clone was observed a few times. The V call is TRBV6-1, the J call TRBJ2-7; 10 bases map to TRBD2. In germline, CDR1 is MNHNS, CDR2 SASEGT. The CDR3 loop spans 17 amino acids. After removal of 2 bases from V and 0 bases from J, the junction contained 7 bases not matched to a gene. CDR3 protein: CASSEMASGSFSYEQYF. CDR3 bases: TGTGCCAGCAGTGAAATGGCTAGCGGGAGTTTCTCCTACGAGCAGTACTTC.

This chain connects TRBV6-4 to TRBJ2-1; D call uncertain. Between the trimmed V and J ends, which lost 3 bases and 0 bases, there was a span of 9 bases. The germline V gene has CDR1 MRHNA and CDR2 SNTAGT. The CDR3 runs to 15 residues. The CDR3 protein is CASSEGQSSYNEQFF. In nucleotides, the CDR3 is TGTGCCAGCAGTGAAGGCCAGAGCTCCTACAATGAGCAGTTCTTC.

This clone was picked up a small number of times. The CDR3 DNA follows: TGTGCCAGCAGTGAATCCTCCTACGAGCAGTACTTC. Residues: CASSESSYEQYF. The chain combines TRBV2 with TRBJ2-7; D is unclear. Trimming took off 2 bases at V and 0 bases at J, with 2 bases between the two ends. Germline CDR1 reads SNHLY; CDR2 reads FYNNEI. The CDR3 spans 12 residues.

J is TRBJ2-1 and V is TRBV19, with D hard to call. The V end lost 3 bases, the J end lost 10 bases, and 13 bases lay between the germline ends. CDR3 length: 13 amino acids. The germline V gene encodes CDR1 LNHDA and CDR2 SQIVND (reference sequence). The DNA of the CDR3 is TGTGCCAGTAGTATGACCCAGCCTCGGGAGCAGTTCTTC. Translated, it gives CASSMTQPREQFF.

The V gene is TRBV5-4, the J gene TRBJ2-1; a weak D match, TRBD2 (6 bases). V lost 5 bases to trimming and J lost 6 bases, with 18 bases between them. CDR3 length: 15 residues. Germline values: CDR1 SGHNT, CDR2 YYREEE (reference sequence). CDR3 nucleotide sequence: TGTGCCAGCAGTCGGGACTCCCGCACCTCCAATGAGCAGTTCTTC. Encoded protein: CASSRDSRTSNEQFF.

The chain links TRBV19 to TRBJ2-1; 9 positions agree with TRBD1. V dropped 5 bases and J dropped 9; count of bases not matched to a gene: 11. Germline V gives CDR1 LNHDA, CDR2 SQIVND (reference sequence). The CDR3 has 15 amino acids. The CDR3 DNA reads as TGTGCCAGTAGTGTCGCGGGGACGGGACAGGGTGAGCAGTTCTTC. Translated: CASSVAGTGQGEQFF.

This chain links TRBV5-4 with TRBJ2-5; perhaps D is TRBD1 or TRBD2 (6 bases each). V shed 1 base and J shed 5 bases, with 18 bases lying between them. Germline assignment: CDR1 SGHNT and CDR2 YYREEE (reference sequence). This CDR3 is 16 amino acids long. CDR3 protein: CASSLKGGGKAETQYF. CDR3 in DNA: TGTGCCAGCAGCTTGAAGGGGGGCGGTAAAGCTGAGACCCAGTACTTC.

The V call is TRBV6-1, the J call TRBJ2-2, with D hard to call. This CDR3 spans 13 amino acids. In germline, CDR1 is MNHNS, CDR2 SASEGT. V was clipped by 3 bases and J by 6 bases, with 8 bases between them. The CDR3: CASSDLSSGELFF. CDR3 coding DNA: TGTGCCAGCAGTGACTTGTCGTCCGGGGAGCTGTTTTTT.

The rearrangement uses TRBV28 and TRBJ1-5; no definite D call. The CDR3 sequence is 14 residues long. Trimming removed 5 bases at V and 4 bases at J, with 12 bases between. The germline V gene has CDR1 MDHEN and CDR2 SYDVKM. CDR3 amino acids: CASSRLQSNQPQHF. In nucleotides, the CDR3 is TGTGCCAGCAGTAGGTTACAGAGTAATCAGCCCCAGCATTTT. Full variable domain (remainder filled in from reference TRBV28 and TRBJ1-5): DVKVTQSSRYLVKRTGEKVFLECVQDMDHENMFWYRQDPGLGLRLIYFSYDVKMKEKGDIPEGYSVSREKKERFSLILESASTNQTSMYLCASSRLQSNQPQHFGDGTRLSIL.

The rearrangement joins TRBV30 to TRBJ2-5; the match to TRBD2 covers 8 bases. The germline V gene encodes CDR1 GTSNPN and CDR2 SVGIG (reference sequence). V gave up 2 bases and J gave up 7 bases; unmatched junction bases: 6. The CDR3 is made up of 13 amino acids. The CDR3 loop is CAWSTGLDGTQYF. CDR3 nucleotides: TGTGCCTGGAGTACGGGACTAGATGGGACCCAGTACTTC.